The sequence of this TCR beta chain was determined in a study of T-cell memory formation after mild COVID-19. Study findings and constraints: CD4/CD8 balance characterized clones contracting day 15 to 85, and CD4+ skew characterized later expanders.

Using its own MiXCR run on the 5' RACE reads, TCRdb lists one record per CDR3 protein. The sample contains around 530,000 distinct CDR3 sequences, 20% to 25% of which appear only once. This clonotype showed up just a few times. Its antigen is currently unknown. The receptor comes from an adult woman who had mild COVID-19 (a few samples of this study predate the infection). Cell type and time point are not known. Sample: PBMCs or a T cell subset sorted from them (not recorded which).

The CDR3 region is CASSSPPSGSQGEQYF. In DNA form, the CDR3 reads TGTGCCAGCAGCTCCCCCCCTTCGGGCTCTCAGGGAGAGCAGTACTTC. V and J are TRBV7-9 and TRBJ2-7; D possibly corresponds to TRBD1 (5 bases). Germline values: CDR1 SEHNR, CDR2 FQNEAQ (reference sequence). V gave up 4 bases and J gave up 7 bases, with 23 bases separating them. The CDR3 spans 16 residues.